The present T cell receptor beta chain was sequenced within a study of vaccination and CD4 T cells after COVID-19 (dated by TCRdb to between 2020 and 2023). Regarding the complete study: SARS-CoV-2 positivity had been established in the convalescent patients by nasal swab PCR, and mild disease was recorded in eight to ten of these patients and severe disease in one. The convalescent cohort comprised six males and four females, including two Hispanic individuals, seven Caucasians, two Asians and one multiracial person. Participants received two doses of either the Pfizer-BioNTech BNT162b2 vaccine (n=8) or the Moderna mRNA-1273 vaccine (n=2). Post-COVID blood samples were collected from convalescent patients a median of roughly 100 days after diagnosis, with a range of about 35 to 161 days. Post-vaccine blood samples were taken a median of 72 days after the second vaccine dose, with a range of roughly 13 to 250 days. Overlapping spike peptide pools from SARS-CoV-2 and from the common cold coronaviruses HCoV-NL63, HCoV-OC43 and HCoV-229E were used as culture stimuli. As controls, cultures received a CEFX viral epitope pool (the positive control), an HIV-1 Nef peptide pool (the negative control), or no peptide at all. In 10 COVID-19 convalescent patients and a handful of infection-naive healthy vaccine recipients, the spike-specific CD4+ TCR repertoire before mRNA vaccination was compared with the repertoire after mRNA vaccination. What the study reported, not specific to this receptor: An increase in the median number of SARS-CoV-2-reactive clonotypes from approximately 20 after infection to roughly 38 after vaccination was observed, but the change was not found to be significant. In convalescent patients, nearly all vaccine-specific clones (304 of 307) were found to be mono-reactive for SARS-CoV-2 spike rather than cross-reactive with common cold coronaviruses. The study included relatively few convalescent patients and did not analyze early timepoints after natural infection. Among convalescent patients, a median approximately 88% of the SARS-CoV-2-reactive clones seen after vaccination appeared only after vaccination, which suggests priming specific to the vaccine.

The CDR3 numbers 15 residues from cysteine through phenylalanine. CDR3 DNA only is kept here, 45 bases in frame from base 1. Germline trimming: 2 bases from V, 3 bases from J; junction bases outside gene matches: 7. CDR1 SGHRS and CDR2 YFSETQ are derived from the germline V gene. The sample's treatment or condition label is to be understood as: approximately 9-day PBMC culture with coronavirus spike peptide pools or control peptides (ViraFEST assay). The ViraFEST assay, used in the study, expanded antigen-specific T cells with peptide pools and then identified the expanded clonotypes through TCR sequencing. The positive SARS-CoV-2 PCR tests of the convalescent patients were dated from March to December 2020, before the Alpha, Beta and Delta variants emerged in the United States. PBMCs were cultured at roughly 1.9 million per well in IMDM supplemented with 5% human AB serum and 10 IU/ml IL-2, with about 11 ug/ml peptide pools added. On days 3 and 7, half of the culture medium was replaced with fresh IL-2-containing medium. After 9 to 10 days of culture, CD4+ T cells were isolated by negative selection using the EasySep CD4+ T cell isolation kit. Ficoll-Paque Plus gradient centrifugation was used to isolate PBMCs from whole blood, and the isolated PBMCs were then either used fresh or cryopreserved at -140C. Triplicate wells were generally used for each culture condition.

This clonotype was observed a single time. Its antigen remains undetermined. Base qualities are not provided; no much larger clone lies one nucleotide away. One read is thin evidence. The library was built by means of PCR. TCR sequencing of DNA from cultured CD4+ T cells used the Oncomine TCR Beta short-read assay at the Johns Hopkins FTIC core. The QIAamp micro DNA kit was used to extract genomic DNA from the cultured CD4+ T cells. Oncomine TCR Beta libraries from cultured CD4+ T cells were pooled using unique dual indexes and sequenced on an Illumina iSeq 100. The source study handled its data this way. Non-productive sequences were removed, and CDR3s not starting with C, not ending with F or W, or shorter than 7 amino acids were discarded. Antigen-specific clonotypes were identified using the MANAFEST web application through comparison of peptide-stimulated wells with reference and other culture wells. For a clone to be called positive, the clone needed an FDR below 0.05, an odds ratio above 5, and a productive frequency above 0.1% in at least two of three replicate wells. A clonotype was classed as cross-reactive if the clonotype showed significant expansion both in SARS-CoV-2 spike wells and in at least one common cold coronavirus spike condition. Using R version 3.6.1, CDR3 homology was evaluated through Levenshtein distances (stringdist) along with unrooted phylogenetic trees (ape). The public reads were reprocessed in TCRdb via fastp at Q25 and MiXCR, keeping in-frame beta chains. Each record represents a unique CDR3 protein, reported with the most common genes and DNA among its rows. The V and J calls and clone size are TCRdb's, not the authors'. This sample comprises 10,000 or so distinct CDR3 sequences, 32% of them detected only once. The biggest ten clones account for approximately 31% of the sample.

This receptor was identified in a human donor with COVID-19. The receptor chain draws on TRBV5-1 and TRBJ1-1, with TRBD1 identical over 7 junction bases. The sample consisted of cultured CD4+ T cells from blood. CDR3 reads: CASSFRGVGDTEAFF. The nucleotide sequence reads TGCGCCAGCAGCTTCAGGGGGGTGGGCGACACTGAAGCTTTCTTT.